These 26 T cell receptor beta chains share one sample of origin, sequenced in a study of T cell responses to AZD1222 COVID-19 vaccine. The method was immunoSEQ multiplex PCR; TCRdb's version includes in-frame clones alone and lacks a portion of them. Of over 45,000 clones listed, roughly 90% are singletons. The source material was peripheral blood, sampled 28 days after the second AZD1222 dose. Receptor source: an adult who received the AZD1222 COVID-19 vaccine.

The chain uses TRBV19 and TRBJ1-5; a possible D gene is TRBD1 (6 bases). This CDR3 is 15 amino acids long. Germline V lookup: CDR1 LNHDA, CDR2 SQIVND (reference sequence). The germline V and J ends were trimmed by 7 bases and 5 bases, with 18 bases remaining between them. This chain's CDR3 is CASTPWGQGHQPQHF. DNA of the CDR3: TGTGCCAGTACCCCGTGGGGACAAGGTCATCAGCCCCAGCATTTT.

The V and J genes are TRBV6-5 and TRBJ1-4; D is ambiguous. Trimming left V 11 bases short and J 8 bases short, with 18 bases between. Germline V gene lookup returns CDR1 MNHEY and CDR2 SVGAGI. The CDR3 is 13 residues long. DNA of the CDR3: TGTGCCCTCTTGGGCAGTGTAGAGGAAAAACTGTTTTTT. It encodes CALLGSVEEKLFF.

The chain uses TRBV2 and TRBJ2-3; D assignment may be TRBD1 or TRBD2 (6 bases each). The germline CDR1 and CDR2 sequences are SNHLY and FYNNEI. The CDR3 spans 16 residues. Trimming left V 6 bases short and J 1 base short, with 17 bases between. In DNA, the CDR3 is TGTGCCAGCAGGGCAGGAGGGGGAGAGGGCACAGATACGCAGTATTTT. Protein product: CASRAGGGEGTDTQYF.

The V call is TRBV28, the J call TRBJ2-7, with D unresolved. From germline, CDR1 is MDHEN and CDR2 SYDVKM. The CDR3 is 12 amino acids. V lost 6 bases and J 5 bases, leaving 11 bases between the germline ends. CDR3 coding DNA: TGTGCCAGCAGCCCCCCCCACCACGAGCAGTACTTC. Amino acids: CASSPPHHEQYF.

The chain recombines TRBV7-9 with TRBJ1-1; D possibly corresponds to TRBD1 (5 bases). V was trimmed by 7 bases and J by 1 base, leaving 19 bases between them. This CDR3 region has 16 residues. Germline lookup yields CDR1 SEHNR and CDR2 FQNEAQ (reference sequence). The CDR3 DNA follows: TGTGCCAGCACTCAGCCGACAGAACGGGGGAACACTGAAGCTTTCTTT. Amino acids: CASTQPTERGNTEAFF.

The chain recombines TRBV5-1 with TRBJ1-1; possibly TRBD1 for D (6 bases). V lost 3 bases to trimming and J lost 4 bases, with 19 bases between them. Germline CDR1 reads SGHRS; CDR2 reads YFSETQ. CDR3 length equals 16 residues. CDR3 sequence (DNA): TGCGCCAGCAGCTCGGGGCTAGGGGGTCCGGGCACTGAAGCTTTCTTT. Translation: CASSSGLGGPGTEAFF.

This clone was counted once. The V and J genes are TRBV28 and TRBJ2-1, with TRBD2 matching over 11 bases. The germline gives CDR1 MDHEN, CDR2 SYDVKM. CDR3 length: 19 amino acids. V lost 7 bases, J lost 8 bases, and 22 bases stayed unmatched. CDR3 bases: TGTGCCAGCATCCCTTACCCGGGACTAGCGGCCGGGTCCCGGGATGAGCAGTTCTTC. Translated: CASIPYPGLAAGSRDEQFF.

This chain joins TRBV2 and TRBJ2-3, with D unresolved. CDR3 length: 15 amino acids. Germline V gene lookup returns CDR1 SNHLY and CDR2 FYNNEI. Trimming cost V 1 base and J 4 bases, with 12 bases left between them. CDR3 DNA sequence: TGTGCCAGCAGTGAAGGGGTTCGGCCCCCAGATACGCAGTATTTT. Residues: CASSEGVRPPDTQYF.

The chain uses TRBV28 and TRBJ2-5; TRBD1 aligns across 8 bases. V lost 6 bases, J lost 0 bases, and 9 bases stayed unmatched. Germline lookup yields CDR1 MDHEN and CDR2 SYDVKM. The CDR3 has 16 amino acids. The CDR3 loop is CASSTAGTGDQETQYF. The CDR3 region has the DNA TGTGCCAGCAGCACGGCCGGGACAGGTGACCAAGAGACCCAGTACTTC.

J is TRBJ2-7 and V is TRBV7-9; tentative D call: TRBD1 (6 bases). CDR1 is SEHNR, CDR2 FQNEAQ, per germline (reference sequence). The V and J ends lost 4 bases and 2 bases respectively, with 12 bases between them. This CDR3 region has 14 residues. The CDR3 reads CASSSQTGTYEQYF. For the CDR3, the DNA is TGTGCCAGCAGCTCACAGACAGGAACCTACGAGCAGTACTTC.

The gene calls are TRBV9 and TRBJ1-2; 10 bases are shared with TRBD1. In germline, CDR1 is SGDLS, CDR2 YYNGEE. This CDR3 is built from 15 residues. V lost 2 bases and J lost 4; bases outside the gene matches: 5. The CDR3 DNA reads TGTGCCAGCAGCGTCCGGACAGGGGGTGGCTATGGCTACACCTTC. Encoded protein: CASSVRTGGGYGYTF.

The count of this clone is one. The CDR3 sequence: CSVAPRRSGGLPDTQYF. CDR3 bases: TGCAGCGTCGCCCCTCGAAGATCGGGGGGCTTACCAGATACGCAGTATTTT. This chain links TRBV29-1 with TRBJ2-3, with D possibly matching TRBD2 (7 bases). Trimming took 6 bases from V and 4 from J, leaving 26 bases between them. Germline V CDR1 and CDR2: SQVTM, ANQGSEA. This CDR3 has 17 amino acids.

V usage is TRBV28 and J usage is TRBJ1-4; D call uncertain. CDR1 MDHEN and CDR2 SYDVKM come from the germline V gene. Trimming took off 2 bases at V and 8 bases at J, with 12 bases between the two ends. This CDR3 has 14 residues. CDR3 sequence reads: CASSLKVGKEKLFF. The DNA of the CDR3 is TGTGCCAGCAGTTTAAAGGTCGGCAAAGAAAAACTGTTTTTT.

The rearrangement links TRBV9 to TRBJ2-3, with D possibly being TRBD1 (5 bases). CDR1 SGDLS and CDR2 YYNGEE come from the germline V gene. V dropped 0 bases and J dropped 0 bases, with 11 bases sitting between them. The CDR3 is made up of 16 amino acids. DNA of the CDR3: TGTGCCAGCAGCGTAGAAGCAGGGTCAAGCACAGATACGCAGTATTTT. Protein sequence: CASSVEAGSSTDTQYF.

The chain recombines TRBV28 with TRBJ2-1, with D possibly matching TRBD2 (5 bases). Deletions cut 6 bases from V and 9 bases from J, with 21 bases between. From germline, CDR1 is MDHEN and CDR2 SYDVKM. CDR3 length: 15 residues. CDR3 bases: TGTGCCAGCAGGACCCCTCTAGGAGGAAGTCGTGAGCAGTTCTTC. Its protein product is CASRTPLGGSREQFF.

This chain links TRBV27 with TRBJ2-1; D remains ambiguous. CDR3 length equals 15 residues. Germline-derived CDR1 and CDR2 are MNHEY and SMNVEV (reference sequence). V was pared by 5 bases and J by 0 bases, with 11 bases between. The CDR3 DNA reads TGTGCCAGCAGTAGCCCTCTCTACTCCTACAATGAGCAGTTCTTC. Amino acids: CASSSPLYSYNEQFF.

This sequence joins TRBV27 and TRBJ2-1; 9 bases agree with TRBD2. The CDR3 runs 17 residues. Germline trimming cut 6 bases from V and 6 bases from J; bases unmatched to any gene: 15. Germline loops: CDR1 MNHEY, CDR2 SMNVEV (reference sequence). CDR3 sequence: CASSRRSGGSPGNEQFF. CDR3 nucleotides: TGTGCCAGCAGCAGACGGAGCGGGGGGAGCCCCGGCAATGAGCAGTTCTTC.

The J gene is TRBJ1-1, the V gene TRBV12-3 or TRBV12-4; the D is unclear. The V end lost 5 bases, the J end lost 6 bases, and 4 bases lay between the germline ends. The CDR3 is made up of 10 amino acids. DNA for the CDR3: TGTGCCAGCAGTCATCCTGAAGCTTTCTTT. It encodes CASSHPEAFF.

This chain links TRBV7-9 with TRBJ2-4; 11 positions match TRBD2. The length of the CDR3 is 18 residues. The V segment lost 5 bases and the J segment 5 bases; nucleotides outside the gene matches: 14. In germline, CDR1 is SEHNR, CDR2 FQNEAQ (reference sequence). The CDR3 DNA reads TGTGCCAGCAGCCAGTCCCACCTGGGACTAGCGGAACAAAACATTCAGTACTTC. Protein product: CASSQSHLGLAEQNIQYF.

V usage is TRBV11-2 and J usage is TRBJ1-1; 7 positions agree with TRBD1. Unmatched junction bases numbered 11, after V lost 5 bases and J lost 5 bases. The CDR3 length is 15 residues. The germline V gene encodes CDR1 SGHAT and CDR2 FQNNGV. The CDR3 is CASSARQGLGTEAFF. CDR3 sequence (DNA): TGTGCCAGCAGCGCCCGACAGGGATTAGGGACTGAAGCTTTCTTT.

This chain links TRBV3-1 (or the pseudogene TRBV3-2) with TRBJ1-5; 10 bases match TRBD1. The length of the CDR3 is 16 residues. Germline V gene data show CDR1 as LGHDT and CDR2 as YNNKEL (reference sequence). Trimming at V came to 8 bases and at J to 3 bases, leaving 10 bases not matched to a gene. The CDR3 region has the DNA TGTGCCAGCGAAGGGACAGGGGAAGTCTTCAATCAGCCCCAGCATTTT. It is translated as CASEGTGEVFNQPQHF.

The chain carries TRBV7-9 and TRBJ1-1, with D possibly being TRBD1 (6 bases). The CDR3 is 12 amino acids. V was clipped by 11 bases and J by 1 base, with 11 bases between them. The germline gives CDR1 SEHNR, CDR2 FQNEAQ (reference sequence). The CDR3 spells CAVQQGNTEAFF. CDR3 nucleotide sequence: TGTGCCGTACAACAGGGGAACACTGAAGCTTTCTTT.

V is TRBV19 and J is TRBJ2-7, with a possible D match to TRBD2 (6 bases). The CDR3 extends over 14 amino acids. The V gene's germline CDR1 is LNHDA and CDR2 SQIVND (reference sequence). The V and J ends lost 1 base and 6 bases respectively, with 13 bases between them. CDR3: CASSIGSEGSEQYF. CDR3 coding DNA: TGTGCCAGTAGTATAGGATCGGAGGGGAGCGAGCAGTACTTC.

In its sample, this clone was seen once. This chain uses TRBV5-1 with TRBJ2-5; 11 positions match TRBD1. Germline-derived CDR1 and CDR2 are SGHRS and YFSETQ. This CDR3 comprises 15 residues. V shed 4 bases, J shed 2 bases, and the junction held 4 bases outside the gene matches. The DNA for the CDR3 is TGCGCCAGCAGCCGCCGGGACAGGGGGCAAGAGACCCAGTACTTC. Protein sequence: CASSRRDRGQETQYF. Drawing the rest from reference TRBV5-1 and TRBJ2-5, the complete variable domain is KAGVTQTPRYLIKTRGQQVTLSCSPISGHRSVSWYQQTPGQGLQFLFEYFSETQRNKGNFPGRFSGRQFSNSRSEMNVSTLELGDSALYLCASSRRDRGQETQYFGPGTRLLVL.

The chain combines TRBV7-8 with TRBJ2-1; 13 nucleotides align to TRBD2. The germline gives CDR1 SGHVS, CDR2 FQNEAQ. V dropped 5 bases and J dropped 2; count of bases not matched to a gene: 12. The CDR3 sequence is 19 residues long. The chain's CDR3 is CASSVGLAGAPLTYNEQFF. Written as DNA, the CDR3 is TGTGCCAGCAGCGTAGGACTAGCGGGGGCCCCTTTAACCTACAATGAGCAGTTCTTC.

The CDR3: CASSLADPAFEQYF. The CDR3, as DNA: TGTGCCAGCAGCTTAGCGGATCCGGCCTTTGAGCAGTACTTC. The rearrangement joins TRBV7-9 to TRBJ2-7; no firm D call. Germline CDR1 SEHNR, CDR2 FQNEAQ (reference sequence). V was shortened by 0 bases and J by 7 bases, with 13 bases between the two germline ends. This CDR3 is 14 amino acids long.